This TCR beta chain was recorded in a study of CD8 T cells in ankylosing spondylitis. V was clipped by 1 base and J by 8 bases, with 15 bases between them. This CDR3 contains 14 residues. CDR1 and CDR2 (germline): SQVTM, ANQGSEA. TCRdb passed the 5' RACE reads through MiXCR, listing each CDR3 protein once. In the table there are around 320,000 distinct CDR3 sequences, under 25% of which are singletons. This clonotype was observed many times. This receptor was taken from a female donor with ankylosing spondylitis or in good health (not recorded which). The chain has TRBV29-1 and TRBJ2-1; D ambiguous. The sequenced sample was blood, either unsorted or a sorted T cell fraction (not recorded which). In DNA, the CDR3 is TGCAGCGTTGAAGGGCCAACTGCCCCGGATGAGCAGTTCTTC. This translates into CSVEGPTAPDEQFF.